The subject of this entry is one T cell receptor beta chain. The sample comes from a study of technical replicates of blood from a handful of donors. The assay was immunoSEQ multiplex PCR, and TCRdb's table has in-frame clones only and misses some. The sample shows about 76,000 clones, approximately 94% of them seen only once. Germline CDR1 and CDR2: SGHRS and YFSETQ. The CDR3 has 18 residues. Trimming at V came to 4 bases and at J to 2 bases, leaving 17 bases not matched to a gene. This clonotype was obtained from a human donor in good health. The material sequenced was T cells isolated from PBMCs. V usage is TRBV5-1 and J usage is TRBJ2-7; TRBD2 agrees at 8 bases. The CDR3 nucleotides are TGCGCCAGCAGCCGACCGAATTTAGCGGGGACACCGGCCTACGAGCAGTACTTC. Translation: CASSRPNLAGTPAYEQYF.